The next 24 T cell receptor beta chains were all read from a single sample in a study of metastatic and nonmetastatic thyroid tumors. Not a single patient had been given any form of treatment at any point before undergoing thyroid surgery. TCRdb redid the clone calls on the PCR reads using MiXCR. The data show some 15,000 clones, less than 20% seen once. Sequencing input: blood. The receptors were gathered from a female donor with papillary thyroid cancer or a benign thyroid nodule (not recorded which). Some clones in this sample may be carry-over from other donors' samples.

This clone was found many times. The rearrangement links TRBV5-6 to TRBJ1-5, with D perhaps matching TRBD1 (6 bases). V was shortened by 4 bases and J by 4 bases, with 18 bases between the two germline ends. Looked up from germline, CDR1 is SGHDT and CDR2 is YYEEEE. This CDR3 contains 16 residues. The chain's CDR3 is CASSTYGQRGNQPQHF. CDR3 nucleotides: TGTGCCAGCAGCACCTACGGACAGAGAGGGAATCAGCCCCAGCATTTT.

This clone is medium-sized within its sample. The J gene is TRBJ2-7, the V gene TRBV27, with 9 bases fitting TRBD1. Trimming removed 8 bases from V and 2 bases from J; junction bases left unmatched: 4. This CDR3 is built from 13 residues. Per germline, CDR1 MNHEY and CDR2 SMNVEV (reference sequence). CDR3 region: CASSDRGTYEQYF. The CDR3 bases are TGTGCCAGCTCGGACAGGGGTACCTACGAGCAGTACTTC.

Within the sample, this clone is medium-sized. The chain recombines TRBV6-4 with TRBJ2-7; possible D gene TRBD2, 5 bases. The V and J ends lost 3 bases and 2 bases respectively, with 29 bases between them. Germline-derived CDR1 and CDR2 are MRHNA and SNTAGT. CDR3 length: 20 residues. CDR3 residues: CASSEPMMLVAFERPYEQYF. In DNA, the CDR3 is TGTGCCAGCAGTGAGCCGATGATGTTGGTGGCTTTCGAGCGGCCCTACGAGCAGTACTTC.

This clone was seen ten or more times. The V gene is TRBV20-1, the J gene TRBJ2-3; a weak D match, TRBD2 (5 bases). The germline CDR1 and CDR2 sequences are DFQATT and SNEGSKA (reference sequence). The CDR3 sequence is 13 residues long. V lost 3 bases and J 7 bases, leaving 14 bases between the germline ends. DNA for the CDR3: TGCAGTGCTAGTCAGGAGGCCAGTAATACGCAGTATTTT. Translation: CSASQEASNTQYF.

This clone was recorded at least ten times. The V call is TRBV4-1, the J call TRBJ1-5, with a possible D match to TRBD1 (6 bases). Between the trimmed V and J ends, which lost 3 bases and 2 bases, there was a span of 17 bases. Germline CDR1 and CDR2: MGHRA and YSYEKL. The CDR3 covers 17 residues. CDR3 in DNA: TGCGCCAGCAGCCAGATATCCGGGGGCGCAGGCAATCAGCCCCAGCATTTT. It is translated as CASSQISGGAGNQPQHF.

This clone was seen many times. This sequence joins TRBV20-1 and TRBJ2-1; TRBD2 is a possible D gene (6 bases). Looked up from germline, CDR1 is DFQATT and CDR2 is SNEGSKA (reference sequence). V lost 1 base to trimming and J lost 2 bases, with 6 bases between them. This CDR3 is 13 amino acids long. CDR3 protein: CSARGGAYNEQFF. CDR3 bases: TGCAGTGCTAGAGGGGGGGCCTACAATGAGCAGTTCTTC.

Many counts were recorded for this clone. CDR3 nucleotide sequence: TGTGCCAGCAGCTTTGAGGACACCATATATTTT. Amino acid sequence: CASSFEDTIYF. This chain uses TRBV2 with TRBJ1-3, with D unresolved. This CDR3 has 11 amino acids. Per germline, CDR1 SNHLY and CDR2 FYNNEI. Trimming took off 6 bases at V and 8 bases at J, with 8 bases between the two ends.

This clone was recorded many times. The chain links TRBV30 to TRBJ1-4; D possibly corresponds to TRBD1 (5 bases). V gave up 2 bases and J gave up 4 bases, with 11 bases separating them. The CDR3 covers 14 residues. Germline V lookup: CDR1 GTSNPN, CDR2 SVGIG (reference sequence). This CDR3 is CAWSLGDGNEKLFF. The CDR3 region has the DNA TGTGCCTGGAGTTTAGGGGACGGTAATGAAAAACTGTTTTTT. The full variable domain, in which reference TRBV30 and TRBJ1-4 provide the parts outside the CDR3, is SQTIHQWPATLVQPVGSPLSLECTVEGTSNPNLYWYRQAAGRGLQLLFYSVGIGQISSEVPQNLSASRPQDRQFILSSKKLLLSDSGFYLCAWSLGDGNEKLFFGSGTQLSVL.

This clone was detected only a few times. This may be a read error: a much more frequent sequence differs by one nucleotide. This chain links TRBV2 with TRBJ2-5; D gene ambiguous. CDR3 length: 13 residues. The V and J ends lost 7 bases and 2 bases respectively, with 11 bases between them. Germline lookup yields CDR1 SNHLY and CDR2 FYNNEI. The CDR3 spells CASKRQLQETQYF. CDR3 in DNA: TGTGCCAGCAAACGACAATTACAAGAGACCCAGTACTTC.

This clone was seen ten or more times. The CDR3 loop is CASSRWGISSYNSPLHF. The DNA for the CDR3 is TGTGCCAGCAGCCGATGGGGCATTAGCTCCTATAATTCACCCCTCCACTTT. This sequence joins TRBV14 and TRBJ1-6, with a tentative D call TRBD1 (5 bases). CDR3 length: 17 amino acids. Trimming took off 4 bases at V and 0 bases at J, with 13 bases between the two ends. Germline CDR1 is SGHDN and CDR2 is FVKESK.

This clone is termed medium-sized. The V and J genes are TRBV27 and TRBJ2-1; D ambiguous. In germline, CDR1 is MNHEY, CDR2 SMNVEV (reference sequence). Trimming removed 7 bases from V and 8 bases from J, with 9 bases in between. This CDR3 is 11 amino acids long. For the CDR3, the DNA is TGTGCCAGCATGGGCGGCGATGAGCAGTTCTTC. Translating gives CASMGGDEQFF.

Many counts were recorded for this clone. The rearrangement joins TRBV5-1 to TRBJ2-1, with D unresolved. The CDR3 sequence is 14 residues long. Germline CDR1 is SGHRS and CDR2 is YFSETQ. The V end was cut by 2 bases, the J end by 5 bases, with 11 bases between. The CDR3 spells CASSLSQDHNEQFF. The CDR3, as DNA: TGCGCCAGCAGCTTATCCCAGGATCACAATGAGCAGTTCTTC.

The sample holds a few counts of this clone. A much larger clone differs from this one at a single base, so this may be a read error. This chain links TRBV10-1 with TRBJ2-4, with TRBD2 matching over 10 bases. The V and J ends lost 2 bases and 8 bases, in that order; junction bases with no gene match: 6. There are 15 residues in the CDR3. Per the germline V gene, CDR1 is WNHNN and CDR2 is SYGVQD (reference sequence). DNA of the CDR3: TGCGCCAGCAGTGAGAAAGCGGGAGGGGGAGACATTCAGTACTTC. Its protein product is CASSEKAGGGDIQYF.

This clone came up a few times. The rearrangement joins TRBV12-3 or TRBV12-4 to TRBJ2-7, with D possibly TRBD1 on 5 matching bases. V lost 5 bases and J lost 5, with 16 bases in between. This CDR3 spans 14 amino acids. The CDR3 protein is CASSDSPRLHEQYF. CDR3 bases: TGTGCCAGCAGTGACAGCCCCCGTTTACACGAGCAGTACTTC.

The chain joins TRBV20-1 to TRBJ2-1; a weak D match, TRBD1 (5 bases). This CDR3 region has 13 residues. Germline assignment: CDR1 DFQATT and CDR2 SNEGSKA (reference sequence). V was clipped by 2 bases and J by 13 bases, with 18 bases between them. CDR3 sequence: CSARYRGPWEQFF. In DNA form, the CDR3 reads TGCAGTGCTAGATATAGGGGCCCTTGGGAACAGTTCTTC.

By share, this clone counts as medium-sized (0.01 to 0.1%). Other DNA sequences in this sample translate to the same CDR3. The rearrangement uses TRBV6-1 and TRBJ1-6; D not certain. The CDR3 is 15 residues long. V gave up 6 bases and J gave up 10 bases, with 19 bases separating them. CDR1 is MNHNS and CDR2 is SASEGT in the germline V gene. This CDR3 is CASSSKRGGWSPLHF. As DNA, the CDR3 is TGTGCCAGCAGCTCCAAACGGGGTGGTTGGTCACCCCTCCACTTT.

This clone showed up many times. The sample carries other DNA sequences with the same CDR3. The J gene is TRBJ1-5, the V gene TRBV6-1; weak D call: TRBD1 (6 bases). The CDR3 spans 16 residues. Germline CDR1 and CDR2: MNHNS and SASEGT. V gave up 5 bases and J gave up 2 bases, with 16 bases separating them. The DNA for the CDR3 is TGTGCCAGCAGTAAGACTCCCCCAGGGGGCAATCAGCCCCAGCATTTT. Its protein product is CASSKTPPGGNQPQHF.

This clone was picked up many times. The chain combines TRBV20-1 with TRBJ1-2, with D perhaps matching TRBD1 (6 bases). Germline CDR1 DFQATT, CDR2 SNEGSKA (reference sequence). The V end lost 3 bases, the J end lost 4 bases, and 9 bases lay between the germline ends. The CDR3 runs to 12 residues. The CDR3 nucleotides are TGCAGTGCTAGCGGGGGCCCCTATGGCTACACCTTC. This encodes CSASGGPYGYTF.

This clone was counted ten times or more. The sample holds other DNA sequences that translate to the same CDR3. This chain connects TRBV6-1 to TRBJ2-1; TRBD2 matches 8 bases. CDR1 and CDR2 (germline): MNHNS, SASEGT. J was trimmed by 0 bases and V by 4 bases; bases with no gene match: 5. The CDR3 is 16 residues long. CDR3 region: CASSARGGSSYNEQFF. The CDR3 nucleotides read TGTGCCAGCAGTGCTCGGGGGGGGAGCTCCTACAATGAGCAGTTCTTC.

V and J are TRBV20-1 and TRBJ2-7, with 7 bases identical to TRBD2. Trimming removed 0 bases from V and 6 bases from J; junction bases left unmatched: 5. Germline CDR1 DFQATT, CDR2 SNEGSKA (reference sequence). The CDR3 has 13 residues. The CDR3: CSARDRTRGEQYF. Here the CDR3 DNA reads TGCAGTGCTAGAGATCGGACTAGAGGCGAGCAGTACTTC.

This clone came up many times. This chain connects TRBV19 to TRBJ1-2, with a possible D match to TRBD1 (5 bases). This CDR3 comprises 13 residues. Germline CDR1 reads LNHDA; CDR2 reads SQIVND (reference sequence). V was trimmed by 9 bases and J by 6 bases, leaving 17 bases between them. Here the CDR3 reads CASRRRGDDGYTF. CDR3 in DNA: TGTGCCAGCAGAAGGAGGGGTGATGATGGCTACACCTTC.

This clone has ten or more counts. The V and J genes are TRBV5-1 and TRBJ2-1; 9 nucleotides align to TRBD2. Looked up from germline, CDR1 is SGHRS and CDR2 is YFSETQ. This CDR3 region has 15 residues. Losses at the gene ends were 4 bases for V and 6 bases for J; bases not matched to a gene: 8. The DNA for the CDR3 is TGCGCCAGCAGCGCCTCGGGGACTAGCCCCAATGAGCAGTTCTTC. Translation gives CASSASGTSPNEQFF. The full variable domain, rest sourced from reference TRBV5-1 and TRBJ2-1, is KAGVTQTPRYLIKTRGQQVTLSCSPISGHRSVSWYQQTPGQGLQFLFEYFSETQRNKGNFPGRFSGRQFSNSRSEMNVSTLELGDSALYLCASSASGTSPNEQFFGPGTRLTVL.

About this clone: A read error is possible here, since a much larger clone lies one base away. This chain uses TRBV11-2 with TRBJ2-3, with D unresolved. Germline V gene lookup returns CDR1 SGHAT and CDR2 FQNNGV. The CDR3 runs to 15 residues. The CDR3, as DNA: TGTGCTAGCAGCTACGGTTGGGGAACGGGCGATACGCAGTATTTT. Translated, it gives CASSYGWGTGDTQYF.

This clone has a count of ten or more. The chain joins TRBV30 to TRBJ2-2, with D maybe TRBD1 (5 bases). V was cut by 7 bases and J by 2 bases, with 14 bases left in between. The CDR3 is 14 residues long. CDR1 and CDR2 (germline): GTSNPN, SVGIG (reference sequence). The CDR3 here is CASAKQVNTGELFF. The CDR3 DNA reads TGTGCCTCAGCAAAACAGGTTAACACCGGGGAGCTGTTTTTT.